These 30 T cell receptor beta chains share one sample of origin, sequenced in a study of regulatory T cells in long-lasting Graves disease. Time point of the sample: persistent/refractory GD, antithyroid drugs over 5 years with positive TRAb. RNA extracted from PBMCs served as the sequencing template. iRepertoire HTBI primers and Arm-PCR of CDR3 regions built TCR beta libraries. Via MiXCR, TCRdb re-called the multiplex PCR reads, giving one row per CDR3 protein. The table records 300,000 to 500,000 distinct CDR3 sequences, less than 25% of them present only once. The specimen comprised peripheral blood mononuclear cells (PBMCs), sampled when the disease was refractory, from a patient treated with antithyroid drugs. Source of these receptors: a female donor with Graves disease.

This clonotype was recorded at least ten times. The chain combines TRBV7-8 with TRBJ2-7, with D maybe TRBD2 (5 bases). Germline CDR1 and CDR2: SGHVS and FQNEAQ. The CDR3 extends over 13 amino acids. The V and J ends lost 5 bases and 6 bases respectively, with 14 bases between them. CDR3 residues: CASSPGGPAEQYF. As DNA, the CDR3 is TGTGCCAGCAGCCCAGGAGGACCCGCCGAGCAGTACTTC.

Here the CDR3 DNA reads TGCAGTGCCCCCGGGACTAGCGGATTACGGGAGCAGTACTTC. Translated: CSAPGTSGLREQYF. The chain links TRBV20-1 to TRBJ2-7, with 11 bases aligning to TRBD2. V trimming: 6 bases; J trimming: 7 bases; junction bases outside the gene matches: 11. The CDR3 consists of 14 residues. Germline loops: CDR1 DFQATT, CDR2 SNEGSKA (reference sequence).

A few counts support this clonotype. The gene calls are TRBV10-3 and TRBJ1-1, with 9 bases fitting TRBD1. This CDR3 has 15 residues. V shed 3 bases and J 4 bases; nucleotides not matched to a gene: 6. The germline CDR1 and CDR2 sequences are ENHRY and SYGVKD. The CDR3 region has the DNA TGTGCCATCAGTGATACAGGGGGCGCGGTCACTGAAGCTTTCTTT. Translating gives CAISDTGGAVTEAFF.

This clonotype came up many times. V gene TRBV12-3 or TRBV12-4 combines with J gene TRBJ1-6; tentative D call: TRBD1 (6 bases). V lost 3 bases to trimming and J lost 9 bases, with 9 bases between them. CDR3 length equals 13 residues. CDR3 residues: CASSLGAGSPLHF. CDR3 nucleotide sequence: TGTGCCAGCAGTTTGGGGGCGGGTTCACCCCTCCACTTT.

This chain links TRBV28 with TRBJ2-1; D uncertain. CDR1 is MDHEN, CDR2 SYDVKM, per germline. Trimming took 7 bases from V and 6 from J, leaving 13 bases between them. The CDR3 runs to 13 residues. CDR3 in DNA: TGTGCCAGCACGGGCCTACTCCCCAATGAGCAGTTCTTC. This gives the protein CASTGLLPNEQFF.

This rearrangement joins TRBV7-2 to TRBJ2-3; weak D call: TRBD2 (6 bases). The CDR3 is 14 residues long. Germline CDR1 reads SGHTA; CDR2 reads FQGNSA. V shed 3 bases and J shed 4 bases, with 11 bases lying between them. The CDR3 DNA sequence: TGTGCCAGCAGCTTGCGGGGAGAGGCAGATACGCAGTATTTT. Translation: CASSLRGEADTQYF.

The chain is built from TRBV9 and TRBJ2-7, with 8 bases lining up with TRBD2. The germline CDR1 and CDR2 sequences are SGDLS and YYNGEE. The CDR3 totals 14 residues. V lost 4 bases, J lost 4 bases, and 7 bases stayed unmatched. This CDR3 is CASSPGLDVYEQYF. Here the CDR3 DNA reads TGTGCCAGCAGCCCGGGACTAGACGTGTACGAGCAGTACTTC.

A few counts support this clonotype. CDR3 region: CASSLEGEIRVAFF. CDR3 sequence (DNA): TGCGCCAGCAGCTTGGAGGGAGAGATCAGGGTAGCTTTCTTT. The gene calls are TRBV5-1 and TRBJ1-1; D perhaps matches TRBD1 (5 bases). The length of the CDR3 is 14 residues. With 0 bases removed from V and 10 bases from J, the gap between germline ends came to 16 bases. Germline V lookup: CDR1 SGHRS, CDR2 YFSETQ.

In its sample, this clonotype was seen many times. V usage is TRBV7-2 and J usage is TRBJ2-5; 7 nucleotides agree with TRBD2. The CDR3 loop spans 14 amino acids. V shed 7 bases and J 2 bases; nucleotides not matched to a gene: 7. Germline CDR1 and CDR2: SGHTA and FQGNSA. This chain's CDR3 is CASKGRGRQETQYF. In DNA, the CDR3 is TGTGCCAGCAAAGGGCGGGGGAGGCAAGAGACCCAGTACTTC.

This clonotype was seen a handful of times. V gene TRBV10-3 combines with J gene TRBJ2-7; 8 bases match TRBD1. This CDR3 region has 14 residues. Germline V lookup: CDR1 ENHRY, CDR2 SYGVKD. The V and J ends lost 4 bases and 5 bases, in that order; junction bases with no gene match: 7. The CDR3 here is CAISARTGQHEQYF. CDR3 bases: TGTGCCATCAGTGCGCGGACAGGGCAGCACGAGCAGTACTTC.

The chain joins TRBV18 to TRBJ1-1, with unresolved D. The germline gives CDR1 KGHSH, CDR2 LQKENI. The CDR3 is made up of 15 amino acids. V gave up 7 bases and J gave up 0 bases, with 15 bases separating them. The CDR3 DNA reads TGTGCCAGCTTCCGGGATGACCGCATGAACACTGAAGCTTTCTTT. This encodes CASFRDDRMNTEAFF. Supplemented by reference TRBV18 and TRBJ1-1, the full variable domain reads NAGVMQNPRHLVRRRGQEARLRCSPMKGHSHVYWYRQLPEEGLKFMVYLQKENIIDESGMPKERFSAEFPKEGPSILRIQQVVRGDSAAYFCASFRDDRMNTEAFFGQGTRLTVV.

For this clonotype: A read error may account for a junction end that differs from germline. The chain recombines TRBV12-3 or TRBV12-4 with TRBJ2-5; D remains ambiguous. The CDR3 loop spans 13 amino acids. Here the CDR3 reads CASSSGRQETRYF. The CDR3 nucleotides are TGTGCCAGCAGTTCCGGAAGACAAGAGACCCGGTACTTC.

This clonotype was recorded a few times. The chain carries TRBV10-1 and TRBJ2-7; D is uncertain. Germline-derived CDR1 and CDR2 are WNHNN and SYGVQD (reference sequence). This CDR3 contains 9 residues. The V gene lost 8 bases and the J gene lost 6 bases, with 5 bases spanning the gap. The CDR3 nucleotides are TGCGCCAGCGTTGGCGAGCAGTACTTC. It codes for CASVGEQYF.

This clonotype was detected ten times or more. The chain links TRBV12-3 or TRBV12-4 to TRBJ2-7; the D call may be TRBD1 or TRBD2 (5 bases each). The length of the CDR3 is 13 residues. V was trimmed by 2 bases and J by 7 bases, leaving 12 bases between them. The DNA for the CDR3 is TGTGCCAGCAGTTTATGGGGGAGTTGGGAGCAGTACTTC. This codes for CASSLWGSWEQYF.

The sample holds many counts of this clonotype. The chain employs TRBV10-3 and TRBJ2-2; unclear D gene. This CDR3 is built from 13 residues. The V end lost 6 bases, the J end lost 4 bases, and 9 bases lay between the germline ends. Germline V gene lookup returns CDR1 ENHRY and CDR2 SYGVKD. The CDR3 loop is CAISPTSTGELFF. For the CDR3, the DNA is TGTGCCATCAGCCCCACCAGCACCGGGGAGCTGTTTTTT.

This rearrangement joins TRBV30 to TRBJ1-5; perhaps TRBD1 as D (6 bases). Deletions cut 0 bases from V and 4 bases from J, with 13 bases between. The CDR3 is 15 residues long. In germline, CDR1 is GTSNPN, CDR2 SVGIG (reference sequence). The CDR3 DNA reads as TGTGCCTGGAGTGTACGGGCGAGGGGGAATCAGCCCCAGCATTTT. This sequence encodes CAWSVRARGNQPQHF.

This chain uses TRBV10-3 with TRBJ1-2; D gene uncertain. Trimming removed 2 bases from V and 6 bases from J, with 16 bases in between. Per germline, CDR1 ENHRY and CDR2 SYGVKD. The CDR3 sequence is 15 residues long. CDR3 nucleotides: TGTGCCATCAGTGAGGGTGTATTTCAAGGAAATGGCTACACCTTC. Translated, it gives CAISEGVFQGNGYTF.

This clonotype was recorded at least ten times. This chain uses TRBV10-3 with TRBJ1-2, with D unresolved. Trimming cost V 0 bases and J 4 bases, with 9 bases left between them. The CDR3 contains 14 residues. CDR1 ENHRY and CDR2 SYGVKD come from the germline V gene. CDR3 nucleotides: TGTGCCATCAGTGAGTCCGGACGACCCTATGGCTACACCTTC. It specifies CAISESGRPYGYTF.

This clonotype was counted a few times. A much larger clone is a single base away; this may be a read error. J is TRBJ1-1 and V is TRBV27, with unresolved D. There are 13 residues in the CDR3. V lost 6 bases and J lost 0, with 8 bases in between. CDR1 is MNHEY, CDR2 SMNVEV, per germline (reference sequence). This CDR3 reads CASRARVNTEAFF. CDR3 coding DNA: TGTGCCAGCAGGGCGAGGGTGAACACTGAAGCTTTCTTT.

The rearrangement links TRBV6-5 to TRBJ2-5; D perhaps matches TRBD2 (6 bases). Looked up from germline, CDR1 is MNHEY and CDR2 is SVGAGI. The CDR3 totals 14 residues. V lost 0 bases to trimming and J lost 5 bases, with 10 bases between them. CDR3 protein: CASSYSASGETQYF. The CDR3 DNA sequence: TGTGCCAGCAGTTACTCGGCAAGCGGGGAGACCCAGTACTTC.

Only a few counts were recorded for this clonotype. The chain joins TRBV10-3 to TRBJ1-2, with a weak D call TRBD1 (5 bases). Germline V lookup: CDR1 ENHRY, CDR2 SYGVKD. V was clipped by 2 bases and J by 0 bases, with 10 bases between them. The CDR3 extends over 15 amino acids. CDR3 DNA: TGTGCCATCAGTGAGGGGACCGAAGCTAACTATGGCTACACCTTC. Protein sequence: CAISEGTEANYGYTF.

This clonotype has at least ten counts. V usage is TRBV20-1 and J usage is TRBJ2-7; TRBD1 agrees at 7 bases. This CDR3 is built from 13 residues. V trimming: 5 bases; J trimming: 7 bases; junction bases outside the gene matches: 11. Germline V gives CDR1 DFQATT, CDR2 SNEGSKA (reference sequence). The CDR3 is CSALDRNLNEQYF. The CDR3 DNA sequence: TGCAGTGCTCTGGACAGGAACCTTAATGAGCAGTACTTC.

This clonotype was recorded at least ten times. V usage is TRBV2 and J usage is TRBJ2-7; D is unresolved. CDR1 SNHLY and CDR2 FYNNEI come from the germline V gene. V lost 5 bases, J lost 7 bases, and 9 bases lay in between. The CDR3 totals 11 residues. The CDR3 sequence: CASSRMEEQYF. The CDR3 DNA follows: TGTGCCAGCAGTCGGATGGAAGAGCAGTACTTC.

For this clonotype: This clone may be a read error of a much larger clone one base away. This chain connects TRBV7-2 to TRBJ1-4; D may be TRBD1 (5 bases). Trimming removed 5 bases at V and 3 bases at J, with 13 bases between. Germline V gives CDR1 SGHTA, CDR2 FQGNSA. This CDR3 spans 15 amino acids. The CDR3 sequence is CASSPRGRSNEKLFF. DNA of the CDR3: TGTGCCAGCAGCCCTCGGGGGAGGTCTAATGAAAAACTGTTTTTT.

This clonotype has at least ten counts. The chain has TRBV28 and TRBJ1-5, with D unresolved. This CDR3 region has 16 residues. Trimming stripped 2 bases from V and 5 bases from J, with 16 bases between. The germline CDR1 and CDR2 sequences are MDHEN and SYDVKM. CDR3 in amino acids: CASSLNGLPVYQPQHF. The CDR3 bases are TGTGCCAGCAGTTTAAATGGCTTACCGGTTTATCAGCCCCAGCATTTT.

The sample holds many counts of this clonotype. The rearrangement links TRBV6-1 to TRBJ1-5; a possible D gene is TRBD1 (6 bases). Germline CDR1 and CDR2: MNHNS and SASEGT. Trimming took 6 bases from V and 1 from J, leaving 10 bases between them. This CDR3 contains 14 residues. The DNA of the CDR3 is TGTGCCAGCAGCGGGACATTGAGCAATCAGCCCCAGCATTTT. This sequence encodes CASSGTLSNQPQHF.

This clonotype was counted only a few times. The rearrangement joins TRBV12-3 or TRBV12-4 to TRBJ2-2; no clear D. The CDR3 totals 12 residues. Trimming took 3 bases from V and 6 from J, leaving 5 bases between them. Here the CDR3 reads CASSFNPGELFF. The CDR3 coding sequence is TGTGCCAGCAGTTTCAACCCCGGGGAGCTGTTTTTT.

The table lists this clonotype with many counts. This chain uses TRBV28 with TRBJ2-7; maybe TRBD2 (6 bases). Looked up from germline, CDR1 is MDHEN and CDR2 is SYDVKM. Trimming pared 4 bases from V and 1 base from J, leaving 20 bases between. The CDR3 is made up of 17 amino acids. The CDR3 spells CASSSPGVGGPSYEQYF. In nucleotides, the CDR3 is TGTGCCAGCAGTTCCCCAGGTGTCGGGGGTCCATCCTACGAGCAGTACTTC.

The chain couples TRBV4-1 to TRBJ2-6; D not certain. The germline V gene encodes CDR1 MGHRA and CDR2 YSYEKL. Trimming took off 0 bases at V and 2 bases at J, with 5 bases between the two ends. CDR3 length: 15 amino acids. In DNA form, the CDR3 reads TGCGCCAGCAGCCAAGAGAAGGCTGGGGCCAACGTCCTGACTTTC. Amino acids: CASSQEKAGANVLTF.

V gene TRBV12-3 or TRBV12-4 combines with J gene TRBJ2-2; D not certain. Trimming left V 5 bases short and J 4 bases short, with 14 bases between. The CDR3 length is 15 residues. Here the CDR3 reads CASSPAEVGTGELFF. The CDR3 bases are TGTGCCAGCAGTCCAGCAGAGGTGGGCACCGGGGAGCTGTTTTTT.